This record concerns one T cell receptor (beta chain) sequence. What it binds is unknown. The same CDR3 arises from other DNA sequences in this sample as well. Germline V CDR1 and CDR2: SGHTA, FQGNSA. The trim removed 6 bases at V and 1 base at J, leaving 5 bases unmatched. This CDR3 has 15 residues. The entirety of the isolated RNA underwent reverse transcription, so expressed TCRB transcripts were sequenced. Generated by immunoSEQ multiplex PCR, the TCRdb table keeps only in-frame clones and is missing some. Seen here are hundreds of thousands of clones, around 15% observed once, and the top ten hold 0.04%. This specimen belongs to a study of beta chain features in type 1 diabetes. The study's findings and limits: In every one of the four CD4+ subsets, TCRB CDR3s were moderately but significantly shorter in Type 1 diabetes patients.

The chain is built from TRBV7-2 and TRBJ2-1, with 8 bases identical to TRBD1. The TCR sequence derives from a man in his late teens or twenties with type 1 diabetes. Sequencing was performed on naive CD4+ T cells from blood. Written as DNA, the CDR3 is TGTGCCAGCAGTCGTAGGACAGGGTCCTACAATGAGCAGTTCTTC. Encoded protein: CASSRRTGSYNEQFF.